This is a list of T cell receptor beta chains from one sample in a study of T cell repertoires in cytomegalovirus infection. TCRdb analysed the reads with MiXCR anew, one entry per CDR3 protein. This table holds roughly 100,000 distinct CDR3 sequences, 15% to 20% found once. Sequencing used PBMCs. These receptors were obtained from a human donor in good health (CMV status not recorded). Some clones in this sample may be carry-over from other donors' samples. CDR3s include the opening cysteine and the closing phenylalanine or tryptophan. Fields, in order: CDR3 DNA, CDR3 protein, clone size, V gene, J gene, D gene. A D gene is named only where the DNA matches it firmly. Size is stated for part of the rows, as once, few or many counts, or as a class when the clone is expanded.

CDR3 DNA: TGTGCCAGCAGTTACAAGAGAGATACAAAACTGTTTTTT; CDR3 protein: CASSYKRDTKLFF; clone size: many; V gene: TRBV6-5; J gene: TRBJ1-4; D gene: NA
CDR3 DNA: TGTGCCAGCAGCTCGGTGGGAATTTACACCGGGGAGCTGTTTTTT; CDR3 protein: CASSSVGIYTGELFF; clone size: NA; V gene: TRBV5-6; J gene: TRBJ2-2; D gene: NA
CDR3 DNA: TGTGCCAGCAGTGAGGAAGCCATCCGGGGCTACACCTTC; CDR3 protein: CASSEEAIRGYTF; clone size: many; V gene: TRBV2; J gene: TRBJ1-2; D gene: NA
CDR3 DNA: TGTGCCAGTAGTCAGATATCTAGCACAGATACGCAGTATTTT; CDR3 protein: CASSQISSTDTQYF; clone size: many; V gene: TRBV19; J gene: TRBJ2-3; D gene: NA
CDR3 DNA: TGTGCCAGCAGTTACGCGGGTGCTAATTCACCCCTCCACTTT; CDR3 protein: CASSYAGANSPLHF; clone size: NA; V gene: TRBV6-5; J gene: TRBJ1-6; D gene: NA
CDR3 DNA: TGTGCCAGCAGCCCCACGGGGACAGTAAACAATGAGCAGTTCTTC; CDR3 protein: CASSPTGTVNNEQFF; clone size: many; V gene: TRBV7-2; J gene: TRBJ2-1; D gene: TRBD1
CDR3 DNA: TGTGCCAGCAGCTTACGAAAGCTGTCAGATACGCAGTATTTT; CDR3 protein: CASSLRKLSDTQYF; clone size: many; V gene: TRBV7-2; J gene: TRBJ2-3; D gene: NA
CDR3 DNA: TGTGCCAGTTCTCCGTCCGGGACAACCCCACTAACCTTC; CDR3 protein: CASSPSGTTPLTF; clone size: NA; V gene: TRBV19; J gene: TRBJ1-2; D gene: NA
CDR3 DNA: TGTGACAGCAGCTCTAATCGGGGGCCCACAGATACGCAGTATTTT; CDR3 protein: CDSSSNRGPTDTQYF; clone size: NA; V gene: TRBV5-4; J gene: TRBJ2-3; D gene: NA
CDR3 DNA: TGTGCCAGCAGTTTATTGCTAGCGAATTCACCCCTCCACTTT; CDR3 protein: CASSLLLANSPLHF; clone size: few; V gene: TRBV27; J gene: TRBJ1-6; D gene: NA
CDR3 DNA: TGCAGTGCTAGAGATCGGGCCAGGGAGGCCGTTTATGGCTACACCTTC; CDR3 protein: CSARDRAREAVYGYTF; clone size: few; V gene: TRBV20-1; J gene: TRBJ1-2; D gene: NA
CDR3 DNA: TGTGCCAGCAGCTCCGGGACTAGCGGGGTCCGTACAGATACGCAGTATTTT; CDR3 protein: CASSSGTSGVRTDTQYF; clone size: many; V gene: TRBV7-2; J gene: TRBJ2-3; D gene: TRBD2
CDR3 DNA: TGCAGTGCTCTTGACTCTTACACAGATACGCAGTATTTT; CDR3 protein: CSALDSYTDTQYF; clone size: NA; V gene: TRBV20-1; J gene: TRBJ2-3; D gene: NA
CDR3 DNA: TGTGCCAGCAGTGTTTGGGAGAACACTGAAGCTTTCTTT; CDR3 protein: CASSVWENTEAFF; clone size: NA; V gene: TRBV25-1; J gene: TRBJ1-1; D gene: NA
CDR3 DNA: TGTGCCAGCAGCTACCCCCCCGTCTCTGGAAACACCATATATTTT; CDR3 protein: CASSYPPVSGNTIYF; clone size: many; V gene: TRBV7-2; J gene: TRBJ1-3; D gene: NA
CDR3 DNA: TGTGCCACCAGTAGCGGACAGGGGACCGAGACCCAGTACTTC; CDR3 protein: CATSSGQGTETQYF; clone size: few; V gene: TRBV24-1; J gene: TRBJ2-5; D gene: TRBD1
CDR3 DNA: TGTGCCAGCAGCTCTCCCCCCGCGACCTTCTATGGCTACACCTTC; CDR3 protein: CASSSPPATFYGYTF; clone size: many; V gene: TRBV7-2; J gene: TRBJ1-2; D gene: NA
CDR3 DNA: TGTGCCAGCAGCCCCTATCCGGGGAATGAGCAGTTCTTC; CDR3 protein: CASSPYPGNEQFF; clone size: NA; V gene: TRBV3-1; J gene: TRBJ2-1; D gene: NA
CDR3 DNA: TGCAGTGCTACAGGGGAGAACACCGGGGAGCTGTTTTTT; CDR3 protein: CSATGENTGELFF; clone size: NA; V gene: TRBV20-1; J gene: TRBJ2-2; D gene: NA
CDR3 DNA: TGCAGCGTGGGGACCTCTGGGGCCAACGTCCTGACTTTC; CDR3 protein: CSVGTSGANVLTF; clone size: few; V gene: TRBV29-1; J gene: TRBJ2-6; D gene: NA
CDR3 DNA: TGCAGTGCTAGGGCTTGGGGGCCCTACAATGAGCAGTTCTTC; CDR3 protein: CSARAWGPYNEQFF; clone size: few; V gene: TRBV20-1; J gene: TRBJ2-1; D gene: NA
CDR3 DNA: TGTGCCAGCAGGGAAGGGTTCCCTGGGCCCCAGCATTTT; CDR3 protein: CASREGFPGPQHF; clone size: NA; V gene: TRBV2; J gene: TRBJ1-5; D gene: NA